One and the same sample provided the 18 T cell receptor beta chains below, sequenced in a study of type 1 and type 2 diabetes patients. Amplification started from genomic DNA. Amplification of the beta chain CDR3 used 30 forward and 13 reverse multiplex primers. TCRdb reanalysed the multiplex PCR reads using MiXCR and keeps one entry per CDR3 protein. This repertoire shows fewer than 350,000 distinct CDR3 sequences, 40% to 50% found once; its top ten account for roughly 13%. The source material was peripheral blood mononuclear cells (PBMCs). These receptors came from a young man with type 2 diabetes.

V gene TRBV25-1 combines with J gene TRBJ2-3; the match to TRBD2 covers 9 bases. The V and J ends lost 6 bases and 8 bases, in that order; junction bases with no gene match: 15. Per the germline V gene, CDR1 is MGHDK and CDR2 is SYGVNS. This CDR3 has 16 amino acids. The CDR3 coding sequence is TGTGCCAGCAGCGCCGTTGTGCGGGGGGGGCAGGTTACGCAGTATTTT. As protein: CASSAVVRGGQVTQYF.

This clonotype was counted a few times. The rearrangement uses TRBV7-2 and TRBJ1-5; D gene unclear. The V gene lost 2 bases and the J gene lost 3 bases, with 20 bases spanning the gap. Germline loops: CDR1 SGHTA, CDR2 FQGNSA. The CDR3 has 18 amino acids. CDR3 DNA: TGTGCCAGCAGCTTAATACCCCCAACGGCCAGTCTCAATCAGCCCCAGCATTTT. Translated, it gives CASSLIPPTASLNQPQHF.

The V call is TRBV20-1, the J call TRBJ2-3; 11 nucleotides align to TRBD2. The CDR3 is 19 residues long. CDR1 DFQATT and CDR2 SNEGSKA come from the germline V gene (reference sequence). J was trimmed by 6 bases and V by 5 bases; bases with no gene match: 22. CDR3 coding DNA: TGCAGTGCTGCCCTCATAGCGAGTTTAGCGGGAGGGCCCTCGGATACGCAGTATTTT. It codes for CSAALIASLAGGPSDTQYF.

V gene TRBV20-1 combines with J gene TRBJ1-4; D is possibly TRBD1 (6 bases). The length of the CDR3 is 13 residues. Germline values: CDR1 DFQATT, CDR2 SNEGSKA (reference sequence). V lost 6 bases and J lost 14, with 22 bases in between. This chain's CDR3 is CSAQGRDTLSLFF. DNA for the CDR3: TGCAGTGCGCAGGGCCGGGACACCTTGAGCCTGTTTTTT.

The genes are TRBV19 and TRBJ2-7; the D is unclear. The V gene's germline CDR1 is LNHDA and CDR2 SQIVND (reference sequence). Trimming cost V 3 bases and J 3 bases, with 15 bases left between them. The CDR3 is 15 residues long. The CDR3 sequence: CASSIAAPPRYEQYF. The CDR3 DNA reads TGTGCCAGTAGTATTGCGGCCCCTCCTCGCTACGAGCAGTACTTC. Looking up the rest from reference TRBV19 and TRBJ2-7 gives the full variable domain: DGGITQSPKYLFRKEGQNVTLSCEQNLNHDAMYWYRQDPGQGLRLIYYSQIVNDFQKGDIAEGYSVSREKKESFPLTVTSAQKNPTAFYLCASSIAAPPRYEQYFGPGTRLTVT.

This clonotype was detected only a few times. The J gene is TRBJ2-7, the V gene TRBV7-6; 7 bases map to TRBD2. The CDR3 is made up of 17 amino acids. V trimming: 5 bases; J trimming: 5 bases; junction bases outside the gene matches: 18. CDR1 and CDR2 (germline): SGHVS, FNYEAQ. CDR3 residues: CASSTPRRESGSHEQYF. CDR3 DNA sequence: TGTGCCAGCAGCACCCCGCGGCGGGAGAGCGGGTCGCACGAGCAGTACTTC.

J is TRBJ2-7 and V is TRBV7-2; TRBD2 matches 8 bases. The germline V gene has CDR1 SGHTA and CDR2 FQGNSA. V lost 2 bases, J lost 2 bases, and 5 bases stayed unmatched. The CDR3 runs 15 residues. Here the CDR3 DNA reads TGTGCCAGCAGCTTAATGCGGGGGGCTCCCTACGAGCAGTACTTC. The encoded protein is CASSLMRGAPYEQYF.

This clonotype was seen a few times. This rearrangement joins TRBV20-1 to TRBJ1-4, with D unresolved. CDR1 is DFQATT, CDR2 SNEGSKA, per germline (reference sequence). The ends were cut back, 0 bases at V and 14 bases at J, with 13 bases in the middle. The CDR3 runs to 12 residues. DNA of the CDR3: TGCAGTGCTAGAGAAGGGCCCGGGATCCTGTTTTTT. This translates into CSAREGPGILFF.

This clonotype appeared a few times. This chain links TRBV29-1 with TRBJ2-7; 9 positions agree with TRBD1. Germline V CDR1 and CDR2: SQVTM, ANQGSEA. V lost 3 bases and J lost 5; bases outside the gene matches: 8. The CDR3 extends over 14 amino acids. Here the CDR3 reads CSVEFRDRAHEQYF. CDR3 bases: TGCAGCGTTGAGTTTCGGGACAGGGCCCACGAGCAGTACTTC.

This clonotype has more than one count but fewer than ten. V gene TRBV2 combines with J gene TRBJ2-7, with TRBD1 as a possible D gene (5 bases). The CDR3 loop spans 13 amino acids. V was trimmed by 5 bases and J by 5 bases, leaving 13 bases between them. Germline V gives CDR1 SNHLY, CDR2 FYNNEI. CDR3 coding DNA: TGTGCCAGCAGTTTGACAGTTGAGAACGAGCAGTACTTC. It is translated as CASSLTVENEQYF.

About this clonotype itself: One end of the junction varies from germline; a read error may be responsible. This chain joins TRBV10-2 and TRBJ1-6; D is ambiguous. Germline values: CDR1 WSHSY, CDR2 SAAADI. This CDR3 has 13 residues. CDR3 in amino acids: CASSSGSNSPLHF. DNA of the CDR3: TGTGCCAGCAGTTCGGGAAGTAATTCACCCCTCCACTTT.

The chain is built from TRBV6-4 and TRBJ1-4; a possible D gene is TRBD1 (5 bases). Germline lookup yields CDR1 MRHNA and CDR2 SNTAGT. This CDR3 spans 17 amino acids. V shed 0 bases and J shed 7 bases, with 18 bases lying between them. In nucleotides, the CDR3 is TGTGCCAGCAGTGACTCCGTGTCTCGGGACGGCCGTGAAAAACTGTTTTTT. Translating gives CASSDSVSRDGREKLFF.

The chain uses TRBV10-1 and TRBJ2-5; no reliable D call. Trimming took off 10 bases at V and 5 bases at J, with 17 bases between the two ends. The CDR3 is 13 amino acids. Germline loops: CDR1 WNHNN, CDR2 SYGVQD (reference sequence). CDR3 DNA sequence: TGCGCCAACAGCCCGACCCTCGGGGAGACCCAGTACTTC. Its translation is CANSPTLGETQYF.

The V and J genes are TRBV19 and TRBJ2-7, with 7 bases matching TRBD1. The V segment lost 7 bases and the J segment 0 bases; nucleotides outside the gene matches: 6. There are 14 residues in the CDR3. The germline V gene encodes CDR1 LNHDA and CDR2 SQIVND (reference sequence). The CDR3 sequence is CASTATGSSYEQYF. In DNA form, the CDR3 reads TGTGCCAGTACTGCGACAGGGAGCTCCTACGAGCAGTACTTC.

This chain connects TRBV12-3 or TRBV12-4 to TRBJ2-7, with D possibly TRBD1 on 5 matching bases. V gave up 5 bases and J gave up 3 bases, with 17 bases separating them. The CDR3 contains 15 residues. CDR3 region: CASSEALGRDYEQYF. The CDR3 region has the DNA TGTGCCAGCAGTGAGGCCCTAGGCAGGGACTACGAGCAGTACTTC.

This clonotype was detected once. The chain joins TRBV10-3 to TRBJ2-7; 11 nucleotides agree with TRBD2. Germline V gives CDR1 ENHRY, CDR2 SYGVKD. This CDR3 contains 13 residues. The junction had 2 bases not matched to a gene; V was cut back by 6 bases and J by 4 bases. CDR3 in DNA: TGTGCCATCAGCCGGACTAGCGGGTACGAGCAGTACTTC. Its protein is CAISRTSGYEQYF.

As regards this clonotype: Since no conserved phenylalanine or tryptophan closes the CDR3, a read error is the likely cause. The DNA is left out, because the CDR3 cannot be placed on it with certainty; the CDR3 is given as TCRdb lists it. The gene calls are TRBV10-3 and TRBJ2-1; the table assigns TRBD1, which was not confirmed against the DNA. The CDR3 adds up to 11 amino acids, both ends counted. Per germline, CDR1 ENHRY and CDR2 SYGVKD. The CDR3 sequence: CASSWTGERFY.

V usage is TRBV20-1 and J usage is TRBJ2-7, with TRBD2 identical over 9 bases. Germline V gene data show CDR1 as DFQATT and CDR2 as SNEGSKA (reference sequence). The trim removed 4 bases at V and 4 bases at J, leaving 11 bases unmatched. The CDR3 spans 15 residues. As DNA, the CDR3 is TGCAGTGCTATGGTTACGGCGGGAGGGCCGTACGAGCAGTACTTC. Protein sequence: CSAMVTAGGPYEQYF.